Detailed here is one TCR beta chain. As originally analysed: The authors estimated nucleated cell counts from reference gene primer amplification. The assay was immunoSEQ multiplex PCR, and TCRdb's table has in-frame clones only and misses some. V and J calls and clone size are copied from that table; D and trimming were computed from the DNA. The sample includes approximately 450,000 clones, 80% to 90% of them seen just once. There are 16 residues in the CDR3. With 2 bases clipped from V and 8 bases from J, the junction kept 12 bases outside the gene matches. CDR1 is SGHRS and CDR2 is YFSETQ in the germline V gene. This specimen comes from a study of blood T cell repertoires in COVID-19. At the level of the study: Some COVID-19 samples were acute and others convalescent; all came from the United States, Italy and Spain. Sources were T cells, B-cell-depleted T cells, or PBMCs; the material itself was cDNA or gDNA.

The sequence was collected from a woman aged 25 to 39 with acute or convalescent COVID-19. What was sequenced was peripheral blood. The chain links TRBV5-1 to TRBJ1-4; 7 nucleotides align to TRBD1. CDR3 DNA: TGCGCCAGCAGCTTATTTCCAGGACAGGTAGAAGAAAAACTGTTTTTT. Translating gives CASSLFPGQVEEKLFF.